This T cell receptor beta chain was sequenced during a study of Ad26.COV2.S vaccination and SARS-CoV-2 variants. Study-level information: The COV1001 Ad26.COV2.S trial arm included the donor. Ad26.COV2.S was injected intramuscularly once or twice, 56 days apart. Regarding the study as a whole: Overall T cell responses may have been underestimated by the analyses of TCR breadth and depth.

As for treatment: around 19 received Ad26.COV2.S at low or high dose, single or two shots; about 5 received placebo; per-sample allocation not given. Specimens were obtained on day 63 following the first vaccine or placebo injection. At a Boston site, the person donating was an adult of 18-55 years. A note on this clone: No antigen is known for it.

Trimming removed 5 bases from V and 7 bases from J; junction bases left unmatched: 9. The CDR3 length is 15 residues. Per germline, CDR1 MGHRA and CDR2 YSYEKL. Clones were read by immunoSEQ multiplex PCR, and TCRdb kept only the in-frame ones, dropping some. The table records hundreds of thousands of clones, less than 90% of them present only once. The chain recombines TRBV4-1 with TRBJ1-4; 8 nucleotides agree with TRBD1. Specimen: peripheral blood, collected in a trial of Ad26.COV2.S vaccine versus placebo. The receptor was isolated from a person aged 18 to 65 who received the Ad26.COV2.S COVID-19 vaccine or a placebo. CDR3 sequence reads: CASSKTTGVFEKLFF. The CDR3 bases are TGCGCCAGCAGCAAAACGACAGGGGTATTTGAAAAACTGTTTTTT.